This T cell receptor (beta chain) was captured in a study of blood T cell repertoires in COVID-19. Profiled with immunoSEQ multiplex PCR; TCRdb holds only in-frame clones, not every one. The top ten hold around 7% of the sample, which has 390,000 or so clones, nearly 90% seen once. Germline assignment: CDR1 SGHDN and CDR2 FVKESK. J gave up 3 bases and V 4 bases, and 3 bases lay outside the gene matches. The CDR3 spans 14 residues. V gene TRBV14 combines with J gene TRBJ2-7, with 10 bases fitting TRBD2. This clonotype originated in a man younger than 30 with active or convalescent COVID-19. Sequenced input: peripheral blood. DNA of the CDR3: TGTGCCAGCAGCCCACTAGCGGGACTCTACGAGCAGTACTTC. This codes for CASSPLAGLYEQYF. The full variable domain, its missing parts supplied by reference TRBV14 and TRBJ2-7, is EAGVTQFPSHSVIEKGQTVTLRCDPISGHDNLYWYRRVMGKEIKFLLHFVKESKQDESGMPNNRFLAERTGGTYSTLKVQPAELEDSGVYFCASSPLAGLYEQYFGPGTRLTVT.